A selection of T cell receptor beta chains follows, all from one sample in a study of T cell repertoires and HLA-DP antigens. No cognate antigen is known for these TCRs. Sequencing was performed with immunoSEQ multiplex PCR; in TCRdb, only in-frame clones are kept and a portion is missing. The table lists almost 90,000 clones, 86% of them singletons. Material for sequencing was CD4+ T cells from PBMCs. Receptors were obtained from a man aged 50-59 years in good health and CMV-seronegative. CDR3s include the opening cysteine and the closing phenylalanine or tryptophan. D genes are given only for firm matches. Expanded clones are given a class, and other clones once, few, many or no size at all.

TRBD1	NA	TRBV7-2	TRBJ2-3	TGTGCCAGCAGCCCCGGACAGGTCCCAGATACGCAGTATTTT	CASSPGQVPDTQYF
NA	NA	TRBV6-5	TRBJ2-7	TGTGCCAGCAGTCACCTGAGGGGATGGTACGAGCAGTACTTC	CASSHLRGWYEQYF
NA	NA	TRBV11-2	TRBJ2-2	TGTGCCAGCAGCTCCCAATGGGGGGCTGACGGGGAGCTGTTTTTT	CASSSQWGADGELFF
NA	NA	TRBV6-1	TRBJ1-6	TGTGCCAGCAGTGAAGCCTACAGGGATAGCTCCTATAATTCACCCCTCCACTTT	CASSEAYRDSSYNSPLHF
NA	once	TRBV30	TRBJ2-1	TGTGCCTGGAGTGATTGGGGGAATGAGCAGTTCTTC	CAWSDWGNEQFF
TRBD1	NA	TRBV11-2	TRBJ2-5	TGTGCCAGCAGCTTAGAGACAGGGTTTGGGACCCAGTACTTC	CASSLETGFGTQYF
NA	NA	TRBV5-1	TRBJ1-4	TGCGCCAGCAGCATTACGTCCCGCGGGGCCTCTAATGAAAAACTGTTTTTT	CASSITSRGASNEKLFF
NA	NA	TRBV27	TRBJ2-6	TGTGCCAGCAGTTCCCGGGGCCCGAACTCCTCTGGGGCCAACGTCCTGACTTTC	CASSSRGPNSSGANVLTF
NA	NA	TRBV4-1	TRBJ2-3	TGCGCCAGCAGCCAAGAACTTGAGGGGCGAGCAGATACGCAGTATTTT	CASSQELEGRADTQYF
TRBD1	NA	TRBV6-6	TRBJ1-3	TGTGCCAGCAGTTACCGTGACAGGGCTAACACCATATATTTT	CASSYRDRANTIYF
NA	NA	TRBV6-6	TRBJ1-4	TGTGCCAGCAGCCTTCAGAGGGGTGAAAAACTGTTTTTT	CASSLQRGEKLFF
NA	NA	TRBV13	TRBJ2-2	TGTGCCAGCAGCTTAGTTCGCTCCGGGGAGCTGTTTTTT	CASSLVRSGELFF
TRBD1	once	TRBV23-1	TRBJ2-5	TGCGCCAGCAGTCACAGACAGGGGGCGCGGGAGACCCAGTACTTC	CASSHRQGARETQYF
NA	NA	TRBV28	TRBJ1-5	TGTGCCAGCAGTTTAACGATGGGGAGCAATCAGCCCCAGCATTTT	CASSLTMGSNQPQHF
NA	NA	TRBV18	TRBJ2-2	TGTGCCAGCTCACCATCAGGGACCGGGGAGCTGTTTTTT	CASSPSGTGELFF
NA	NA	TRBV19	TRBJ2-7	TGTGCCAGTAGTCGCCGGGGGGCCCGTTACGAGCAGTACTTC	CASSRRGARYEQYF
NA	NA	TRBV14	TRBJ2-5	TGTGCCAGCAGCCAAGTTCCGGGGGCGTCATCTGAGACCCAGTACTTC	CASSQVPGASSETQYF
TRBD2	NA	TRBV11-2	TRBJ2-2	TGTGCCAGCAGTGTAGCGGGTAACACCGGGGAGCTGTTTTTT	CASSVAGNTGELFF